The 10 T cell receptor beta chains below come from one sample, sequenced in a study of T cell responses to AZD1222 COVID-19 vaccine. Libraries were prepared by immunoSEQ multiplex PCR; TCRdb keeps only in-frame clonotypes and omits some of them. The table lists fewer than 140,000 clones, 85% to 90% of them singletons. Specimen: peripheral blood, collected on day 0 of AZD1222 vaccination. Receptor source: an adult in good health.

This clone occurred once. The CDR3 DNA sequence: TGTGCCAGCAGCTCCCGGCCCAACCAGGATCAGCCCCAGCATTTT. Its protein is CASSSRPNQDQPQHF. The rearrangement joins TRBV11-2 to TRBJ1-5; D uncertain. The CDR3 has 15 amino acids. In germline, CDR1 is SGHAT, CDR2 FQNNGV. Trimming stripped 4 bases from V and 5 bases from J, with 15 bases between.

The rearrangement joins TRBV4-2 to TRBJ1-2; the match to TRBD1 covers 9 bases. Germline V gene sequence: CDR1 LGHNA, CDR2 YNFKEQ. The CDR3 runs 16 residues. Unmatched junction bases numbered 6, after V lost 0 bases and J lost 4 bases. DNA for the CDR3: TGTGCCAGCAGCCAAGATAAGGGGACAGGGCTCTATGGCTACACCTTC. This codes for CASSQDKGTGLYGYTF.

The rearrangement links TRBV9 to TRBJ2-5; weak D call: TRBD1 (6 bases). V was pared by 4 bases and J by 5 bases, with 12 bases between. The V gene's germline CDR1 is SGDLS and CDR2 YYNGEE. This CDR3 spans 13 amino acids. CDR3 residues: CASSPTGHETQYF. The CDR3 DNA reads TGTGCCAGCAGCCCCACAGGGCACGAGACCCAGTACTTC.

This chain links TRBV10-1 with TRBJ2-7; D not resolved. This CDR3 region has 13 residues. Germline CDR1 reads WNHNN; CDR2 reads SYGVQD (reference sequence). The V end was cut by 2 bases, the J end by 2 bases, with 7 bases between. CDR3 region: CASSEHTAYEQYF. CDR3 bases: TGCGCCAGCAGTGAGCACACAGCCTACGAGCAGTACTTC.

This chain connects TRBV7-9 to TRBJ2-7; 9 bases map to TRBD1. The CDR3 loop spans 15 amino acids. Germline V lookup: CDR1 SEHNR, CDR2 FQNEAQ (reference sequence). J gave up 5 bases and V 1 base, and 6 bases lay outside the gene matches. The CDR3 loop is CASSLGGTGNNEQYF. The CDR3 coding sequence is TGTGCCAGCAGCTTAGGAGGGACAGGGAACAACGAGCAGTACTTC. The complete variable domain, with remaining parts taken from reference TRBV7-9 and TRBJ2-7, reads DTGVSQNPRHKITKRGQNVTFRCDPISEHNRLYWYRQTLGQGPEFLTYFQNEAQLEKSRLLSDRFSAERPKGSFSTLEIQRTEQGDSAMYLCASSLGGTGNNEQYFGPGTRLTVT.

The chain combines TRBV7-3 with TRBJ1-2; D is uncertain. Germline V gene lookup returns CDR1 SGHTA and CDR2 FQGTGA. V gave up 5 bases and J gave up 8 bases, with 15 bases separating them. The CDR3 runs to 13 residues. The CDR3 protein is CASSVDGIGGYTF. CDR3 coding DNA: TGTGCCAGCAGCGTCGACGGGATTGGAGGCTACACCTTC.

V gene TRBV5-1 combines with J gene TRBJ1-6, with TRBD1 identical over 8 bases. The V gene end was trimmed by 4 bases and the J gene end by 6 bases; junction bases not matched to a gene: 9. CDR3 length equals 16 residues. Germline V lookup: CDR1 SGHRS, CDR2 YFSETQ. The CDR3 coding sequence is TGCGCCAGCAGCCCTGGACAGGGCTTGGGTAATTCACCCCTCCACTTT. This encodes CASSPGQGLGNSPLHF.

The chain joins TRBV3-1 (or the pseudogene TRBV3-2) to TRBJ1-5, with D perhaps TRBD1 (5 bases). The germline V gene has CDR1 LGHDT and CDR2 YNNKEL (reference sequence). The CDR3 is 13 amino acids. V was trimmed by 1 base and J by 4 bases, leaving 5 bases between them. This CDR3 reads CASSQGGNQPQHF. The CDR3 DNA reads as TGTGCCAGCAGCCAAGGGGGGAATCAGCCCCAGCATTTT.

The CDR3 reads CASSLASVGEYGYTF. In DNA form, the CDR3 reads TGTGCCAGCAGTTTAGCGAGTGTAGGAGAGTATGGCTACACCTTC. The chain carries TRBV27 and TRBJ1-2, with D uncertain. The V end was cut by 2 bases, the J end by 5 bases, with 15 bases between. The CDR3 is 15 amino acids. Germline CDR1 reads MNHEY; CDR2 reads SMNVEV (reference sequence).

This chain connects TRBV24-1 to TRBJ2-2, with D tentatively TRBD2 (6 bases). The V end lost 7 bases, the J end lost 5 bases, and 19 bases lay between the germline ends. The CDR3 has 16 amino acids. Per germline, CDR1 KGHDR and CDR2 SFDVKD. The CDR3 loop reads CATRGLASDGTGELFF. CDR3 nucleotides: TGTGCCACCAGAGGTCTAGCGAGCGATGGAACCGGGGAGCTGTTTTTT.